This passage covers 19 T cell receptor beta chains from one sample sequenced in a study of blood T cell repertoires in COVID-19. Sequencing was performed with immunoSEQ multiplex PCR; in TCRdb, only in-frame clones are kept and a portion is missing. The data contain 170,000 or so clones, over 80% of them singletons. Material: peripheral blood. The receptors come from a woman aged 60-75 years with acute or convalescent COVID-19.

CDR3 sequence: CASGDRGAQPQHF. Written as DNA, the CDR3 is TGTGCCAGCGGTGACAGGGGGGCGCAGCCCCAGCATTTT. The rearrangement joins TRBV7-2 to TRBJ1-5, with 9 bases matching TRBD1. Germline CDR1 reads SGHTA; CDR2 reads FQGNSA. The V gene end was trimmed by 8 bases and the J gene end by 7 bases; junction bases not matched to a gene: 6. There are 13 residues in the CDR3.

The V call is TRBV5-1, the J call TRBJ1-2, with 8 bases aligning to TRBD1. J lost 4 bases, V lost 0 bases, and 5 bases had no gene match. This CDR3 is 15 amino acids long. Looked up from germline, CDR1 is SGHRS and CDR2 is YFSETQ. The CDR3 loop reads CASSLASGGSYGYTF. For the CDR3, the DNA is TGCGCCAGCAGCTTGGCCTCAGGGGGCTCCTATGGCTACACCTTC.

The rearrangement uses TRBV4-2 and TRBJ1-4; perhaps TRBD1 as D (5 bases). The length of the CDR3 is 16 residues. V was cut by 3 bases and J by 7 bases, with 18 bases left in between. CDR1 is LGHNA, CDR2 YNFKEQ, per germline. The DNA for the CDR3 is TGTGCCAGCAGCCACCTCTCGGGGGGGAAGGGTGAAAAACTGTTTTTT. Its protein is CASSHLSGGKGEKLFF.

The chain recombines TRBV7-2 with TRBJ2-2; 11 bases agree with TRBD2. The CDR3 has 16 residues. V lost 3 bases to trimming and J lost 4 bases; unmatched junction nucleotides: 4. The germline V gene encodes CDR1 SGHTA and CDR2 FQGNSA. CDR3 sequence (DNA): TGTGCCAGCAGCTTCTCGACTAGCGGGGTCACCGGGGAGCTGTTTTTT. It specifies CASSFSTSGVTGELFF.

A few counts support this clone. This sequence joins TRBV27 and TRBJ1-1; D not certain. Germline V CDR1 and CDR2: MNHEY, SMNVEV (reference sequence). The CDR3 is made up of 15 amino acids. V was shortened by 4 bases and J by 3 bases, with 15 bases between the two germline ends. CDR3 in amino acids: CASSSRIPTDTEAFF. The CDR3 region has the DNA TGTGCCAGCAGTTCACGTATTCCCACGGACACTGAAGCTTTCTTT.

This clone was seen once. This chain connects TRBV5-1 to TRBJ2-5; D is undetermined. This CDR3 is built from 14 residues. Trimming shortened V by 2 bases and J by 5 bases, and 13 bases separated the two germline ends. The germline V gene encodes CDR1 SGHRS and CDR2 YFSETQ. The CDR3 nucleotides are TGCGCCAGCAGCTTCGAGACTCAAAGGGAGACCCAGTACTTC. Translated, it gives CASSFETQRETQYF.

The chain joins TRBV6-5 to TRBJ1-3; D ambiguous. CDR1 and CDR2 (germline): MNHEY, SVGAGI. Trimming shortened V by 0 bases and J by 0 bases, and 9 bases separated the two germline ends. This CDR3 spans 16 amino acids. The CDR3 loop reads CASSYSRRFSGNTIYF. The CDR3 DNA is TGTGCCAGCAGTTACTCGAGGCGGTTCTCTGGAAACACCATATATTTT.

The genes are TRBV3-1 (or the pseudogene TRBV3-2) and TRBJ2-5, with 9 positions matching TRBD1. The germline V gene has CDR1 LGHDT and CDR2 YNNKEL (reference sequence). This CDR3 has 17 amino acids. Trimming cost V 4 bases and J 1 base; bases outside gene matches: 10. As DNA, the CDR3 is TGTGCCAGCAGCCGTTCGGCGGACAGGGGTGGCCAAGAGACCCAGTACTTC. Encoded protein: CASSRSADRGGQETQYF.

This clone was found a few times. The J gene is TRBJ2-5, the V gene TRBV12-3 or TRBV12-4, with D possibly matching TRBD2 (6 bases). Trimming cost V 6 bases and J 7 bases, with 15 bases left between them. The CDR3 covers 13 residues. The CDR3, as DNA: TGTGCCAGCAGCACGACCAACGGGGGGACCCAGTACTTC. It translates to CASSTTNGGTQYF.

The CDR3 coding sequence is TGTGCCAGCAGCCAAGATTTAGGGGGGGGTGCAGATACGCAGTATTTT. Translation gives CASSQDLGGGADTQYF. This chain links TRBV3-1 (or the pseudogene TRBV3-2) with TRBJ2-3; TRBD2 might be the D (7 bases). The V end lost 0 bases, the J end lost 4 bases, and 14 bases lay between the germline ends. The CDR3 sequence is 16 residues long. Germline CDR1 and CDR2: LGHDT and YNNKEL (reference sequence).

Only one count was recorded for this clone. The chain is built from TRBV7-8 and TRBJ1-3, with D possibly TRBD1 on 5 matching bases. The CDR3 contains 15 residues. Per the germline V gene, CDR1 is SGHVS and CDR2 is FQNEAQ. Trimming took off 0 bases at V and 7 bases at J, with 13 bases between the two ends. The CDR3, as DNA: TGTGCCAGCAGCTTAGCGGGTGCAGGGACTAACACCATATATTTT. It is translated as CASSLAGAGTNTIYF.

A single count supports this clone. This chain links TRBV24-1 with TRBJ2-7; 10 nucleotides line up with TRBD1. The germline CDR1 and CDR2 sequences are KGHDR and SFDVKD. V lost 5 bases to trimming and J lost 5 bases; unmatched junction nucleotides: 11. The CDR3 spans 16 residues. The CDR3 nucleotides are TGTGCCACCAGTGGCTCACCGGGACAGGGGCGAGACGAGCAGTACTTC. Residues: CATSGSPGQGRDEQYF.

This chain connects TRBV27 to TRBJ2-5; the match to TRBD1 covers 9 bases. Germline trimming cut 6 bases from V and 2 bases from J; bases unmatched to any gene: 1. Germline CDR1 MNHEY, CDR2 SMNVEV (reference sequence). This CDR3 is 13 amino acids long. The DNA for the CDR3 is TGTGCCAGCAGCGACAGGGGGCAAGAGACCCAGTACTTC. This sequence encodes CASSDRGQETQYF.

This clone was observed a handful of times. The chain employs TRBV18 and TRBJ1-5, with 10 nucleotides matching TRBD1. The CDR3 has 17 residues. The germline CDR1 and CDR2 sequences are KGHSH and LQKENI. Trimming at V came to 5 bases and at J to 1 base, leaving 8 bases not matched to a gene. The CDR3 nucleotides are TGTGCCAGCTCAAAACGCGGACAGGGGGGGAGCAATCAGCCCCAGCATTTT. As protein: CASSKRGQGGSNQPQHF.

The V gene is TRBV9, the J gene TRBJ2-6, with TRBD1 matching 12 bases. Trimming took 3 bases from V and 4 from J; bases not matched to a gene: 8. The germline V gene has CDR1 SGDLS and CDR2 YYNGEE. The length of the CDR3 is 18 residues. Here the CDR3 reads CASSEGGQGATGANVLTF. In DNA form, the CDR3 reads TGTGCCAGCAGCGAAGGGGGACAGGGGGCAACCGGGGCCAACGTCCTGACTTTC.

This clone was picked up one time. This chain uses TRBV7-9 with TRBJ1-3; weak D call: TRBD1 (6 bases). Per germline, CDR1 SEHNR and CDR2 FQNEAQ (reference sequence). The V and J ends lost 4 bases and 3 bases respectively, with 25 bases between them. The CDR3 spans 19 residues. CDR3 bases: TGTGCCAGCAGCTCCTCCCTACTATTACCGGACAGCGTTGGAAACACCATATATTTT. This encodes CASSSSLLLPDSVGNTIYF.

V usage is TRBV29-1 and J usage is TRBJ2-1; D not certain. Trimming stripped 7 bases from V and 5 bases from J, with 21 bases between. CDR3 length equals 15 residues. Germline loops: CDR1 SQVTM, CDR2 ANQGSEA. CDR3 in amino acids: CSAGAQTPTHNEQFF. CDR3 DNA: TGCAGCGCCGGAGCACAAACCCCTACCCACAATGAGCAGTTCTTC.

The chain links TRBV6-5 to TRBJ1-4, with 11 positions matching TRBD1. The CDR3 contains 15 residues. Looked up from germline, CDR1 is MNHEY and CDR2 is SVGAGI. V lost 7 bases, J lost 4 bases, and 5 bases stayed unmatched. CDR3 nucleotide sequence: TGTGCCAGCAAAGCGGACAGGGGGCGTAATGAAAAACTGTTTTTT. Protein: CASKADRGRNEKLFF.

The V gene is TRBV12-3 or TRBV12-4, the J gene TRBJ1-1, with a possible D match to TRBD1 (5 bases). This CDR3 has 11 amino acids. V was shortened by 5 bases and J by 10 bases, with 11 bases between the two germline ends. CDR3 nucleotides: TGTGCCAGCAGTCTGGGGAGGGGAGCTTTCTTT. Translating gives CASSLGRGAFF.